This TCR beta chain was captured in a study of T cells in Graves' hyperthyroidism and ophthalmopathy. Per the germline V gene, CDR1 is MNHNS and CDR2 is SASEGT. Unmatched junction bases numbered 7, after V lost 7 bases and J lost 5 bases. The CDR3 is 13 residues long. What was amplified from RNA transcripts were TCR beta CDR3 regions. The HTBI primer set was used in a first-round RT-PCR of the TCR CDR3. TCRdb passed the multiplex PCR reads through MiXCR, listing each CDR3 protein once. The data contain about 690,000 distinct CDR3 sequences, about 18% of them singletons. This clonotype has a count of ten or more.

V and J are TRBV6-1 and TRBJ1-1, with 7 nucleotides matching TRBD1. Sequenced: blood. This clonotype was sampled from a man aged 50 to 60 with Graves' hyperthyroidism. CDR3: CASTTGMITEAFF. In DNA, the CDR3 is TGTGCCAGCACGACAGGGATGATTACTGAAGCTTTCTTT.